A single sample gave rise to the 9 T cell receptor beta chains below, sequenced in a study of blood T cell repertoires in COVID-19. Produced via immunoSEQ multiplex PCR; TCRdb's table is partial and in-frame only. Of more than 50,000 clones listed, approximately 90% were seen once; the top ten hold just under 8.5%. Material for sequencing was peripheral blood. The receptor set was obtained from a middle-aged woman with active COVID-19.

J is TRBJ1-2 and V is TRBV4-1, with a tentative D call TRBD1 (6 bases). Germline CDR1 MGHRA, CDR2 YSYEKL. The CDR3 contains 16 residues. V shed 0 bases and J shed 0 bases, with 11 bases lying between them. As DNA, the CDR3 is TGCGCCAGCAGCCAAGAACAGGGAACGTCTAACTATGGCTACACCTTC. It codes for CASSQEQGTSNYGYTF.

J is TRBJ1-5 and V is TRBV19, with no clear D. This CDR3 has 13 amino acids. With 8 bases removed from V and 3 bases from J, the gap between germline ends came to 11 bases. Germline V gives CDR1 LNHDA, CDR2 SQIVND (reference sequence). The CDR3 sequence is CASSTVLNQPQHF. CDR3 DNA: TGTGCCAGTTCCACGGTGCTCAATCAGCCCCAGCATTTT.

CDR3 nucleotides: TGTGCCAGCTCACAGGAGAGTACCGGGGAGCTGTTTTTT. Translation: CASSQESTGELFF. The rearrangement uses TRBV18 and TRBJ2-2; D gene unclear. Germline V gene lookup returns CDR1 KGHSH and CDR2 LQKENI. The CDR3 is 13 residues long. Trimming removed 4 bases at V and 5 bases at J, with 8 bases between.

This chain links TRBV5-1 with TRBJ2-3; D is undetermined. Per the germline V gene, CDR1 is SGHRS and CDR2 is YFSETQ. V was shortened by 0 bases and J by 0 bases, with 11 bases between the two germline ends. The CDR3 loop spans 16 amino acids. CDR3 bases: TGCGCCAGCAGCTTGGAGGAGTCGACTAGCACAGATACGCAGTATTTT. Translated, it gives CASSLEESTSTDTQYF.

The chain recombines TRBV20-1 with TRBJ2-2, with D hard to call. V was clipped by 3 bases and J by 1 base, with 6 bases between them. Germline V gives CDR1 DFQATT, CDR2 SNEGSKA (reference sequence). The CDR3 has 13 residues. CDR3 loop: CSASSGNTGELFF. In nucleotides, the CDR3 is TGCAGTGCTAGTTCGGGGAACACCGGGGAGCTGTTTTTT.

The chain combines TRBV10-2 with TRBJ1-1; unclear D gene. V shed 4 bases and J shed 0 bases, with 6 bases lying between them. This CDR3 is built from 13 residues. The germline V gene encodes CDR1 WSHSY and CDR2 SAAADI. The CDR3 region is CASSAEMNTEAFF. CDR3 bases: TGCGCCAGCAGTGCTGAGATGAACACTGAAGCTTTCTTT.

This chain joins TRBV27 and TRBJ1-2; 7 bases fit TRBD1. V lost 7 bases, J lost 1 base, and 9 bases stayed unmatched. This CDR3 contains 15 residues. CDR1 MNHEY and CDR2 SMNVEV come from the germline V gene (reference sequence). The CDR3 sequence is CASTTWTGNNYGYTF. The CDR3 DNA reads TGTGCCAGCACCACCTGGACAGGAAATAACTATGGCTACACCTTC.

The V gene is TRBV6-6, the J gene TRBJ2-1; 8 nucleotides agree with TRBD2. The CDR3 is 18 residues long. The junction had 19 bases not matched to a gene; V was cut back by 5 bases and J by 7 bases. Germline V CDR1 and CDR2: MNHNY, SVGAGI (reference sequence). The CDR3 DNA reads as TGTGCCAGCAGTCCACGGATCTTCCGGGGGGGCCTAGGTAATGAGCAGTTCTTC. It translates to CASSPRIFRGGLGNEQFF.

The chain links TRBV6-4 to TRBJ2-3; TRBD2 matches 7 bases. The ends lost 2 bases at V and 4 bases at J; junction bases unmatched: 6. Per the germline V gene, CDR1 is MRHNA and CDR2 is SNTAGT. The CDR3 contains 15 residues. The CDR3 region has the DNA TGTGCCAGCAGTGACGTGGGAGGGAAGGCAGATACGCAGTATTTT. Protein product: CASSDVGGKADTQYF.